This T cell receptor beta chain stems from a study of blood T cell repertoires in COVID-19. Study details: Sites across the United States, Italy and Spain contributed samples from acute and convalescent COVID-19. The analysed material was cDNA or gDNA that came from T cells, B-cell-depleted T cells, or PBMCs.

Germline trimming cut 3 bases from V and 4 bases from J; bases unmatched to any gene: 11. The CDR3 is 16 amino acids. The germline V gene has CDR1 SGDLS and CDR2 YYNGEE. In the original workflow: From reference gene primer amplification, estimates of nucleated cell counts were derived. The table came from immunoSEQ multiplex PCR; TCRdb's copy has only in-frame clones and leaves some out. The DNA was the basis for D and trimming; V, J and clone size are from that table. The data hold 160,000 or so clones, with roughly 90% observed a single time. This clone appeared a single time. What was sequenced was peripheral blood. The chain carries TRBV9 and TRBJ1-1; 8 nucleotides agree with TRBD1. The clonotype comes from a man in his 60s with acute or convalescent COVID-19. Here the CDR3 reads CASSGRTGSMATEAFF. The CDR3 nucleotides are TGTGCCAGCAGCGGCCGGACAGGGAGTATGGCCACTGAAGCTTTCTTT.